This T cell receptor (beta chain) stems from a study of control samples from healthy donors and cancer patients. The protocol was immunoSEQ multiplex PCR, while the TCRdb copy is restricted to in-frame clones and leaves out a portion. The sample carries about 130,000 clones, roughly 90% recorded once. CDR1 is MNHEY, CDR2 SVGAGI, per germline. V lost 10 bases and J lost 11, with 23 bases in between. This CDR3 has 13 amino acids. The sequence was collected from a man between 18 and 35 years old in good health. V usage is TRBV6-5 and J usage is TRBJ1-1; D gene unclear. Sample: blood. CDR3 loop: CATDPPGSLGAFF. The CDR3 DNA reads as TGTGCCACCGATCCCCCAGGTTCCCTGGGGGCTTTCTTT.